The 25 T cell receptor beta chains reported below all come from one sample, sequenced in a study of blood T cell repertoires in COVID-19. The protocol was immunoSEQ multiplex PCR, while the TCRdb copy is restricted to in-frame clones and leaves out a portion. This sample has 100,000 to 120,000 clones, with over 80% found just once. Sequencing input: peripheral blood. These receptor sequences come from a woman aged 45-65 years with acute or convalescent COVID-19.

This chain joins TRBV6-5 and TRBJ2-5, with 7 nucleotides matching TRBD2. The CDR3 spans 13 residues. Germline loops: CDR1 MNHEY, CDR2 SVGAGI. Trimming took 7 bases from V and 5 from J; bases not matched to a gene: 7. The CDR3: CASKSTSDETQYF. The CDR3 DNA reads TGTGCCAGCAAATCCACTAGCGATGAGACCCAGTACTTC.

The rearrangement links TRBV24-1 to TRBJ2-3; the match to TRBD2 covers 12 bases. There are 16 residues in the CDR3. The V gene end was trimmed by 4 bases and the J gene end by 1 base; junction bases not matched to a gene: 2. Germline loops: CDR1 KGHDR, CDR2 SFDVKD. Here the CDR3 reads CATSDWTSGGTDTQYF. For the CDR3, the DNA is TGTGCCACCAGTGACTGGACTAGCGGGGGCACAGATACGCAGTATTTT.

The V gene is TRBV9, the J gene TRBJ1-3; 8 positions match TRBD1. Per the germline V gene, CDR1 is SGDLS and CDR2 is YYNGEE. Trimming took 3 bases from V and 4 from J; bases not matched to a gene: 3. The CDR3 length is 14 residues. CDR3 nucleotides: TGTGCCAGCAGCGGCAGGGGGCGAGGAAACACCATATATTTT. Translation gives CASSGRGRGNTIYF.

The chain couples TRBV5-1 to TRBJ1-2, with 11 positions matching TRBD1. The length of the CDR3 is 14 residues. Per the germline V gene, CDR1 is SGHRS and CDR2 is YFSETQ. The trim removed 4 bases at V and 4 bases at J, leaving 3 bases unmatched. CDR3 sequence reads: CASSAGQGGYGYTF. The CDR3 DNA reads TGCGCCAGCAGCGCGGGACAGGGGGGCTATGGCTACACCTTC.

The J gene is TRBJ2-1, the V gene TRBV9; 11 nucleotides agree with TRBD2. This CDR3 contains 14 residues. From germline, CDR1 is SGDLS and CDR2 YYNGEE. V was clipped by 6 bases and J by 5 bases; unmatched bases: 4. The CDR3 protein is CASTTGLADNEQFF. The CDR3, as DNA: TGTGCCAGCACCACGGGACTAGCGGACAATGAGCAGTTCTTC.

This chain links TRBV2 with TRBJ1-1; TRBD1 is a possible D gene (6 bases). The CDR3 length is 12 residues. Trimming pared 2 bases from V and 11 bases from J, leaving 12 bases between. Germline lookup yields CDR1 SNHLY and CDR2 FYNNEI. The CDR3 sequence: CASSEPGGHAFF. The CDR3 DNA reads TGTGCCAGCAGTGAACCCGGGGGGCACGCTTTCTTT.

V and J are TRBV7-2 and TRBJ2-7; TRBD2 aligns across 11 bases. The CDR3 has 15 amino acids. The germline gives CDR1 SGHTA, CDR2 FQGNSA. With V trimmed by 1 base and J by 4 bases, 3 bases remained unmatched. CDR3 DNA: TGTGCCAGCAGCTTAGGACTAGCGGGGTTATACGAGCAGTACTTC. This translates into CASSLGLAGLYEQYF.

CDR3 amino acids: CASSPPRGGRSGANVLTF. CDR3 nucleotide sequence: TGTGCCAGCAGCCCGCCGAGAGGGGGCAGGTCTGGGGCCAACGTCCTGACTTTC. The chain combines TRBV13 with TRBJ2-6; TRBD1 agrees at 7 bases. This CDR3 is built from 18 residues. Germline lookup yields CDR1 PRHDT and CDR2 FYEKMQ (reference sequence). With V trimmed by 5 bases and J by 1 base, 11 bases remained unmatched.

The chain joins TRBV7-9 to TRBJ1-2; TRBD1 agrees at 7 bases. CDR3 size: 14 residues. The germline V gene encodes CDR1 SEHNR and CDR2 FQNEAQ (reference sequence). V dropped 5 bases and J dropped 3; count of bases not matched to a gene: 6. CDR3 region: CASSTSGTDYGYTF. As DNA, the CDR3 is TGTGCCAGCAGCACTTCCGGGACAGACTATGGCTACACCTTC.

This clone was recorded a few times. The CDR3 bases are TGTGCCAGCAGTGACAGGTGGAGCACAGATACGCAGTATTTT. Its translation is CASSDRWSTDTQYF. This chain joins TRBV6-1 and TRBJ2-3; D unresolved. Germline values: CDR1 MNHNS, CDR2 SASEGT. The CDR3 runs 14 residues. Trimming shortened V by 3 bases and J by 0 bases, and 7 bases separated the two germline ends.

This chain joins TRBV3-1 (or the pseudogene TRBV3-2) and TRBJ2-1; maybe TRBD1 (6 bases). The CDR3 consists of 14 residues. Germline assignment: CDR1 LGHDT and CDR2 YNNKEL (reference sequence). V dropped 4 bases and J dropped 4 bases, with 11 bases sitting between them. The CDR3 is CASSRGPNYNEQFF. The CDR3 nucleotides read TGTGCCAGCAGCCGGGGGCCGAATTACAATGAGCAGTTCTTC.

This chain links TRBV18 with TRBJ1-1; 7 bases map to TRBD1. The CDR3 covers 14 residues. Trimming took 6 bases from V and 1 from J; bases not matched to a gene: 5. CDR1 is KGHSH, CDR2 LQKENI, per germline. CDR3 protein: CASSEGQKNTEAFF. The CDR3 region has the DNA TGTGCCAGCTCGGAGGGACAGAAGAACACTGAAGCTTTCTTT.

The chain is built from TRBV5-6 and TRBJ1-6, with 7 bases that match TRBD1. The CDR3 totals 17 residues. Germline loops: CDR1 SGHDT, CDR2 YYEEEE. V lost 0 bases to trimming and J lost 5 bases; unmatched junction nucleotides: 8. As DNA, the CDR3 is TGTGCCAGCAGCTTGGCCCCTCTCACAGGGGATAATTCACCCCTCCACTTT. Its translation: CASSLAPLTGDNSPLHF.

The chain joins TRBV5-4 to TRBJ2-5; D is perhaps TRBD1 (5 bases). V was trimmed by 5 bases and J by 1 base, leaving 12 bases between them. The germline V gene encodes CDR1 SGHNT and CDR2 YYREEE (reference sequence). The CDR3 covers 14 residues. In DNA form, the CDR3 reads TGTGCCAGCAGTAAGGACAACCTCCAAGAGACCCAGTACTTC. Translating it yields CASSKDNLQETQYF.

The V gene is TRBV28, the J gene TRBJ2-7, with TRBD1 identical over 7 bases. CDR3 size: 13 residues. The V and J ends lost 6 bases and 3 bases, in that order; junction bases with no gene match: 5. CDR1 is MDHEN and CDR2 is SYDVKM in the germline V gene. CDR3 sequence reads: CASRPGTVYEQYF. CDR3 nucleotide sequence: TGTGCCAGCAGACCCGGGACAGTCTACGAGCAGTACTTC.

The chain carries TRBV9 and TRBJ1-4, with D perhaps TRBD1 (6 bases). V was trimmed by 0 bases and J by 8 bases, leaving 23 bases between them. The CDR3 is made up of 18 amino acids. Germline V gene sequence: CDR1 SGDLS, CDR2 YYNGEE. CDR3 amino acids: CASSVGQAVSPAREKLFF. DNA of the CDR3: TGTGCCAGCAGCGTAGGACAGGCCGTGAGCCCCGCGCGCGAAAAACTGTTTTTT.

CDR3 protein: CASSYGRGWDQPQHF. CDR3 DNA sequence: TGTGCCAGCAGTTACGGCCGGGGGTGGGATCAGCCCCAGCATTTT. The J gene is TRBJ1-5, the V gene TRBV6-5, with D perhaps TRBD1 (5 bases). The CDR3 is 15 residues long. Deletions cut 2 bases from V and 5 bases from J, with 13 bases between. Germline values: CDR1 MNHEY, CDR2 SVGAGI.

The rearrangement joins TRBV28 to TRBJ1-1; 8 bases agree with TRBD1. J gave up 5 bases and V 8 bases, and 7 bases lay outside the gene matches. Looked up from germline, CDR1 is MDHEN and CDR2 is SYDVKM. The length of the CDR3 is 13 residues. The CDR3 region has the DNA TGTGCCAGCTCCTGGACAGGGAGGACTGAAGCTTTCTTT. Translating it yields CASSWTGRTEAFF. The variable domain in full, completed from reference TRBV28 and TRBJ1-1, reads DVKVTQSSRYLVKRTGEKVFLECVQDMDHENMFWYRQDPGLGLRLIYFSYDVKMKEKGDIPEGYSVSREKKERFSLILESASTNQTSMYLCASSWTGRTEAFFGQGTRLTVV.

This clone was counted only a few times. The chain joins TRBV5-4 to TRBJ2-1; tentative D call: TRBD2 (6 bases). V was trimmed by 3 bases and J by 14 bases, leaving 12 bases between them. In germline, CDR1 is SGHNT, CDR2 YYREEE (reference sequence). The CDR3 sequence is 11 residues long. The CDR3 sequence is CASSSGLLKFF. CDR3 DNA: TGTGCCAGCAGCTCGGGACTGCTAAAGTTCTTC.

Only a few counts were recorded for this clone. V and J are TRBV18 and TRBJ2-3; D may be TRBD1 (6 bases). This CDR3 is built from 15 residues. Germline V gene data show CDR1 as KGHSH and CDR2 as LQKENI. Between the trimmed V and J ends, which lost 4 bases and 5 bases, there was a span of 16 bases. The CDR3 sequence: CASSLNRVRKDTQYF. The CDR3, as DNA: TGTGCCAGCTCACTAAACAGGGTTCGAAAAGATACGCAGTATTTT.

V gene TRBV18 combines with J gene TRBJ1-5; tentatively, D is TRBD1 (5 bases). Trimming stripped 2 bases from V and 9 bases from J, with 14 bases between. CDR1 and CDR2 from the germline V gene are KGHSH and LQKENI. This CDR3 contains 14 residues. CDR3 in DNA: TGTGCCAGCTCACCAGTGGGCAGGGATGGGCCCCAGCATTTT. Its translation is CASSPVGRDGPQHF.

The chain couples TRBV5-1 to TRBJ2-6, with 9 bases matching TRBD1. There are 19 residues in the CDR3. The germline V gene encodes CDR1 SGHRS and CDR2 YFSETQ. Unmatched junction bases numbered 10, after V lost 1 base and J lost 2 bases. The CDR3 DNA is TGCGCCAGCAGCTTGCTTCCGACAGGGGGACAGGCTGGGGCCAACGTCCTGACTTTC. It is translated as CASSLLPTGGQAGANVLTF.

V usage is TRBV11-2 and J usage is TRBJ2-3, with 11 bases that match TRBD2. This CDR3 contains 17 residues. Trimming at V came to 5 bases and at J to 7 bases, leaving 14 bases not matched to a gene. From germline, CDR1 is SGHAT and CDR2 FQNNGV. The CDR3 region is CASSPTLLAGEVYTQYF. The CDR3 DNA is TGTGCCAGCAGCCCGACCTTACTAGCGGGAGAAGTTTATACGCAGTATTTT.

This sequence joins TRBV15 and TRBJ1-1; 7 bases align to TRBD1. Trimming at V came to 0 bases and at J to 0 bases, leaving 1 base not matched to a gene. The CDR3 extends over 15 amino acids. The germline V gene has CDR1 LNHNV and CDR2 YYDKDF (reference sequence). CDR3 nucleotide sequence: TGTGCCACCAGCAGAGAGACAGGGATGAACACTGAAGCTTTCTTT. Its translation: CATSRETGMNTEAFF.

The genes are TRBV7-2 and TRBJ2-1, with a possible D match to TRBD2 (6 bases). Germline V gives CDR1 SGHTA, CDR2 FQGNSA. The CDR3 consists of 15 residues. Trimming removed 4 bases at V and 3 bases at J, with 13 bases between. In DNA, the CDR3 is TGTGCCAGCAGCTACCGGGGGACCTACTACAATGAGCAGTTCTTC. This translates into CASSYRGTYYNEQFF.